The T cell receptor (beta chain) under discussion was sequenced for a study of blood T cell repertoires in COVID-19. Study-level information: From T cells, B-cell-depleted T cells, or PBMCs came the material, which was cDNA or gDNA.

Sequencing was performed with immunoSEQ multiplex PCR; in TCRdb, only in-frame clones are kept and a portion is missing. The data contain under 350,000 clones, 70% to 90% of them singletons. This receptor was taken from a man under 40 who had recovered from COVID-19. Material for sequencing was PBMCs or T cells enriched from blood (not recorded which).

DNA of the CDR3: TGTGCCACCAGCTGGACAGGGCTCGAGCAGTACTTC. Its translation is CATSWTGLEQYF. The rearrangement links TRBV15 to TRBJ2-7; TRBD1 matches at 8 bases. Unmatched junction bases numbered 3, after V lost 5 bases and J lost 6 bases. Germline loops: CDR1 LNHNV, CDR2 YYDKDF (reference sequence). The CDR3 is 12 amino acids. Complete variable domain (other parts from reference TRBV15 and TRBJ2-7): DAMVIQNPRYQVTQFGKPVTLSCSQTLNHNVMYWYQQKSSQAPKLLFHYYDKDFNNEADTPDNFQSRRPNTSFCFLDIRSPGLGDTAMYLCATSWTGLEQYFGPGTRLTVT.